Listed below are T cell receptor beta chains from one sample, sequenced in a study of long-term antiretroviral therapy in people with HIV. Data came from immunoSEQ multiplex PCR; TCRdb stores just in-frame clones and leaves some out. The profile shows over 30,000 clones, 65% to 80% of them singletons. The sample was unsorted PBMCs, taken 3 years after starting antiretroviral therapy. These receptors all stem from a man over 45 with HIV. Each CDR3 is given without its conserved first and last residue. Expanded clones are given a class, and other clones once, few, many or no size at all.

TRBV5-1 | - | ASSLDSLGNEQF
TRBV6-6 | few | ASSLGQGVSYEQY
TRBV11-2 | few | ASSSVGLAGLLEQY
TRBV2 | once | ASYAGTGSNEKLF
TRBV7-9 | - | ASSPQGVGGYT
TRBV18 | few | ASSPDYDSYEQY
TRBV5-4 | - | ASSPARDSYEQY
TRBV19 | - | ASSKDWTSGDFANTGELF
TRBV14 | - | ASSQRGSGNTIY
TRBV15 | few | ATSRDQTGGAF
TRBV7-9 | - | ASKFPGNEKLF
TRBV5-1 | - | ASSLDRLAANEKLF
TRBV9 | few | ASSPYSAGELF
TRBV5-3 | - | ASSGDGYSNQPQH
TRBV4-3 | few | ASSQEDLGRRTGELF
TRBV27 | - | ASSPFEVTGGYEQY
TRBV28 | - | ASIRGNTYYGYT
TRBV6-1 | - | ASSRTVLTYNEQF
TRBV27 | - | ASSLLASGRLLEQF
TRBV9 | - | ASSRGGSTQY
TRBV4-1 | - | ASSHLQVGPEQF
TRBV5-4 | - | ASSLGRAFYGYT